The 30 T cell receptor beta chains below come from one sample, sequenced in a study of vaccination effects on CD4 cells after COVID-19. ViraFEST assay sequencing came after antigen-specific CD4+ T cells were expanded with viral peptide pools. Cells that had been cultured for ten to eleven days were the source of isolated CD4+ T cells. Negative nucleocapsid antibody tests before and after vaccination confirmed no previous SARS-CoV-2 infection. Antigens for these TCRs are unknown. Some clones are missing from TCRdb's copy, which holds only in-frame ones; the method was immunoSEQ multiplex PCR. This table holds roughly 23,000 clones, 60% to 80% found once. Sequences were derived from CD4+ T cells from PBMCs cultured with HCoV-NL63 spike peptides, sampled before COVID-19 vaccination. The source is a human donor who received a COVID-19 vaccine.

The rearrangement joins TRBV27 to TRBJ2-3; D not certain. This CDR3 is 13 amino acids long. Deletions cut 3 bases from V and 2 bases from J, with 6 bases between. Germline V lookup: CDR1 MNHEY, CDR2 SMNVEV (reference sequence). The DNA for the CDR3 is TGTGCCAGCAGTTTCTGGAACACAGATACGCAGTATTTT. Amino acid sequence: CASSFWNTDTQYF.

In this sample, this clone turned up a few times. Different DNA sequences within this sample yield the same CDR3. The chain has TRBV6-1 and TRBJ2-7; the D gene could be TRBD1 or TRBD2 (5 bases each). The V gene's germline CDR1 is MNHNS and CDR2 SASEGT. V lost 2 bases, J lost 3 bases, and 14 bases lay in between. The CDR3 totals 15 residues. The DNA for the CDR3 is TGTGCCAGCAGTGAATCTAAGGGACCCTTCTACGAGCAGTACTTC. Its protein is CASSESKGPFYEQYF.

The CDR3 sequence: CATSRDPRRSSGANVLTF. CDR3 DNA: TGTGCCACCAGCAGAGATCCCCGACGGAGCTCTGGGGCCAACGTCCTGACTTTC. The rearrangement links TRBV15 to TRBJ2-6; the D is unclear. Germline loops: CDR1 LNHNV, CDR2 YYDKDF (reference sequence). With 0 bases removed from V and 0 bases from J, the gap between germline ends came to 12 bases. CDR3 length: 18 residues.

The chain is built from TRBV19 and TRBJ2-3, with 8 bases that match TRBD2. Germline assignment: CDR1 LNHDA and CDR2 SQIVND (reference sequence). The CDR3 length is 16 residues. V lost 7 bases and J lost 9; bases outside the gene matches: 18. The CDR3 bases are TGTGCCAGTACCCCACGAGGACTAGCTGAAGCGGAAACGCAGTATTTT. This translates into CASTPRGLAEAETQYF. Combining the CDR3 with reference TRBV19 and TRBJ2-3 gives the whole variable domain DGGITQSPKYLFRKEGQNVTLSCEQNLNHDAMYWYRQDPGQGLRLIYYSQIVNDFQKGDIAEGYSVSREKKESFPLTVTSAQKNPTAFYLCASTPRGLAEAETQYFGPGTRLTVL.

The chain has TRBV18 and TRBJ1-6; D ambiguous. Looked up from germline, CDR1 is KGHSH and CDR2 is LQKENI. With 3 bases removed from V and 4 bases from J, the gap between germline ends came to 10 bases. There are 15 residues in the CDR3. The CDR3 coding sequence is TGTGCCAGCTCACCTGGTCCAACTTATAATTCACCCCTCCACTTT. As protein: CASSPGPTYNSPLHF. The variable domain in full, completed from reference TRBV18 and TRBJ1-6, reads NAGVMQNPRHLVRRRGQEARLRCSPMKGHSHVYWYRQLPEEGLKFMVYLQKENIIDESGMPKERFSAEFPKEGPSILRIQQVVRGDSAAYFCASSPGPTYNSPLHFGNGTRLTVT.

The chain uses TRBV6-5 and TRBJ1-1, with D possibly TRBD1 on 6 matching bases. This CDR3 spans 14 amino acids. Trimming stripped 6 bases from V and 6 bases from J, with 17 bases between. From germline, CDR1 is MNHEY and CDR2 SVGAGI. CDR3 in DNA: TGTGCCAGCAGCCTTTCGGGGGGGCGCGCTGAAGCTTTCTTT. Translation: CASSLSGGRAEAFF.

This clone has a single count. The V call is TRBV4-1, the J call TRBJ1-1; tentative D call: TRBD1 (5 bases). Germline V gene data show CDR1 as MGHRA and CDR2 as YSYEKL. V was trimmed by 2 bases and J by 1 base, leaving 14 bases between them. The CDR3 has 16 amino acids. The CDR3 nucleotides read TGCGCCAGCAGCCAAAGAAGGGGTTTTCGGAACACTGAAGCTTTCTTT. It translates to CASSQRRGFRNTEAFF.

This sequence joins TRBV18 and TRBJ2-2, with 7 bases that match TRBD2. After removal of 3 bases from V and 4 bases from J, the junction contained 11 bases not matched to a gene. Per the germline V gene, CDR1 is KGHSH and CDR2 is LQKENI. This CDR3 is built from 17 residues. CDR3: CASSPAMRGSPTGELFF. The CDR3, as DNA: TGTGCCAGCTCACCCGCGATGCGGGGGTCACCCACCGGGGAGCTGTTTTTT.

The CDR3 here is CASSAGTSGRTDTQYF. The CDR3 DNA sequence: TGTGCCAGCAGTGCGGGGACTAGCGGGAGGACAGATACGCAGTATTTT. J is TRBJ2-3 and V is TRBV2, with TRBD2 identical over 15 bases. Germline CDR1 reads SNHLY; CDR2 reads FYNNEI. The CDR3 covers 16 residues. The J segment lost 3 bases and the V segment lost 4 bases, leaving 2 bases of the junction unmatched.

This clone was seen a handful of times. The genes are TRBV18 and TRBJ2-7; no firm D call. Germline values: CDR1 KGHSH, CDR2 LQKENI. The CDR3 loop spans 13 amino acids. Trimming removed 3 bases at V and 0 bases at J, with 6 bases between. CDR3 amino acids: CASSPGTSYEQYF. For the CDR3, the DNA is TGTGCCAGCTCACCCGGCACCTCCTACGAGCAGTACTTC.

This chain joins TRBV7-9 and TRBJ1-1, with D possibly being TRBD1 (5 bases). CDR3 length: 17 residues. Per germline, CDR1 SEHNR and CDR2 FQNEAQ (reference sequence). The V end was cut by 1 base, the J end by 0 bases, with 15 bases between. CDR3 sequence reads: CASSLGGTENLNTEAFF. The CDR3 nucleotides read TGTGCCAGCAGCTTAGGAGGGACGGAAAATTTGAACACTGAAGCTTTCTTT.

This clone appeared a single time. CDR3 DNA: TGTGCCTGGAGTAAGAGGCTCCGGGAGACCCAGTACTTC. Amino acid sequence: CAWSKRLRETQYF. V and J are TRBV30 and TRBJ2-5, with D unclear. Trimming took off 2 bases at V and 5 bases at J, with 12 bases between the two ends. The germline gives CDR1 GTSNPN, CDR2 SVGIG (reference sequence). This CDR3 comprises 13 residues.

V usage is TRBV10-3 and J usage is TRBJ1-1; D is unresolved. Trimming pared 9 bases from V and 0 bases from J, leaving 11 bases between. The CDR3 is 13 residues long. Per the germline V gene, CDR1 is ENHRY and CDR2 is SYGVKD. Here the CDR3 DNA reads TGTGCCATACGGGGAGGAGTGAACACTGAAGCTTTCTTT. This sequence encodes CAIRGGVNTEAFF.

The rearrangement joins TRBV5-4 to TRBJ1-5; TRBD1 matches 8 bases. V gave up 4 bases and J gave up 6 bases; unmatched junction bases: 6. This CDR3 region has 14 residues. Per germline, CDR1 SGHNT and CDR2 YYREEE (reference sequence). CDR3 loop: CASSRGQGSQPQHF. DNA for the CDR3: TGTGCCAGCAGCCGTGGACAGGGTAGTCAGCCCCAGCATTTT.

The chain recombines TRBV5-1 with TRBJ2-7, with a possible D match to TRBD1 (5 bases). The CDR3 has 12 residues. From germline, CDR1 is SGHRS and CDR2 YFSETQ. V dropped 1 base and J dropped 7 bases, with 9 bases sitting between them. DNA of the CDR3: TGCGCCAGCAGCTTGACCAGGGTTGAGCAGTACTTC. Translation: CASSLTRVEQYF.

This clone was seen more than once but under ten times. This rearrangement joins TRBV7-2 to TRBJ1-1, with D perhaps TRBD1 (6 bases). The CDR3 has 13 residues. From germline, CDR1 is SGHTA and CDR2 FQGNSA. The V gene lost 5 bases and the J gene lost 4 bases, with 11 bases spanning the gap. CDR3 sequence reads: CASSRGTTTEAFF. CDR3 DNA: TGTGCCAGCAGCCGTGGGACAACCACTGAAGCTTTCTTT. Variable domain in full (rest from reference TRBV7-2 and TRBJ1-1): GAGVSQSPSNKVTEKGKDVELRCDPISGHTALYWYRQSLGQGLEFLIYFQGNSAPDKSGLPSDRFSAERTGGSVSTLTIQRTQQEDSAVYLCASSRGTTTEAFFGQGTRLTVV.

The V call is TRBV4-2, the J call TRBJ2-7; possibly TRBD1 for D (5 bases). V was clipped by 0 bases and J by 7 bases, with 19 bases between them. CDR1 and CDR2 (germline): LGHNA, YNFKEQ. The length of the CDR3 is 16 residues. The DNA for the CDR3 is TGTGCCAGCAGCCAAGAGGGGTTGGGGCCTCAAGGGGAGCAGTACTTC. Amino acids: CASSQEGLGPQGEQYF.

V usage is TRBV19 and J usage is TRBJ2-3; TRBD2 matches 13 bases. This CDR3 has 16 amino acids. J was trimmed by 5 bases and V by 2 bases; bases with no gene match: 4. The germline V gene encodes CDR1 LNHDA and CDR2 SQIVND (reference sequence). The CDR3, as DNA: TGTGCCAGTAGTATAAGGGGACTAGCGGGGCGAGATACGCAGTATTTT. Its translation is CASSIRGLAGRDTQYF.

The chain has TRBV5-6 and TRBJ2-7; no reliable D call. This CDR3 is built from 12 residues. Germline loops: CDR1 SGHDT, CDR2 YYEEEE. V lost 0 bases and J lost 3, with 4 bases in between. This CDR3 is CASSLANYEQYF. In DNA, the CDR3 is TGTGCCAGCAGCTTGGCCAACTACGAGCAGTACTTC.

The chain couples TRBV19 to TRBJ2-3; 7 bases are shared with TRBD1. The germline gives CDR1 LNHDA, CDR2 SQIVND (reference sequence). V gave up 6 bases and J gave up 3 bases; unmatched junction bases: 6. The CDR3 runs 14 residues. The DNA for the CDR3 is TGTGCCAGTAGAGACAGGGCTATAACAGATACGCAGTATTTT. Translating it yields CASRDRAITDTQYF.

CDR3 DNA sequence: TGTGCCAGCAGCTTGGTAGCGGGGGGGCCTGGCGCTAAGACCCAGTACTTC. It yields the protein CASSLVAGGPGAKTQYF. The chain links TRBV5-4 to TRBJ2-5, with 11 bases that match TRBD2. This CDR3 comprises 17 residues. In germline, CDR1 is SGHNT, CDR2 YYREEE (reference sequence). V trimming: 0 bases; J trimming: 6 bases; junction bases outside the gene matches: 10.

This clone was observed once. The gene calls are TRBV12-5 and TRBJ1-3; D gene uncertain. The V end lost 7 bases, the J end lost 2 bases, and 15 bases lay between the germline ends. The CDR3 is 15 residues long. Germline V gene lookup returns CDR1 LGHNT and CDR2 FRNRAP. The DNA of the CDR3 is TGTGCTAGTGCCTACCCGGGGTTTCCTGGAAACACCATATATTTT. The encoded protein is CASAYPGFPGNTIYF.

The rearrangement uses TRBV6-5 and TRBJ1-5, with no clear D. The CDR3 is made up of 13 amino acids. CDR1 is MNHEY, CDR2 SVGAGI, per germline. Trimming pared 6 bases from V and 0 bases from J, leaving 6 bases between. In nucleotides, the CDR3 is TGTGCCAGCAGGATAAATAGCAATCAGCCCCAGCATTTT. Its protein product is CASRINSNQPQHF.

The V gene is TRBV29-1, the J gene TRBJ1-1, with D perhaps matching TRBD1 (5 bases). The CDR3 is made up of 12 amino acids. CDR1 SQVTM and CDR2 ANQGSEA come from the germline V gene. V dropped 1 base and J dropped 7 bases, with 10 bases sitting between them. CDR3 amino acids: CSVEGGYVEAFF. CDR3 sequence (DNA): TGCAGCGTTGAAGGGGGCTATGTTGAAGCTTTCTTT.

This chain uses TRBV19 with TRBJ1-5, with D perhaps TRBD1 (5 bases). CDR3 length: 12 amino acids. Germline assignment: CDR1 LNHDA and CDR2 SQIVND (reference sequence). Trimming removed 7 bases at V and 6 bases at J, with 10 bases between. The CDR3 loop is CASKVGGQPQHF. DNA of the CDR3: TGTGCCAGTAAGGTGGGGGGTCAGCCCCAGCATTTT.

In this sample, this clone turned up once. The CDR3 loop is CASSEWGVKNIQYF. The CDR3 nucleotides are TGTGCCAGCAGTGAGTGGGGGGTCAAAAACATTCAGTACTTC. The chain couples TRBV6-1 to TRBJ2-4; maybe TRBD2 (6 bases). Germline CDR1 reads MNHNS; CDR2 reads SASEGT. The ends were cut back, 3 bases at V and 3 bases at J, with 9 bases in the middle. The CDR3 is 14 residues long.

The gene calls are TRBV6-6 and TRBJ2-3, with TRBD1 identical over 8 bases. The CDR3 contains 16 residues. The germline V gene encodes CDR1 MNHNY and CDR2 SVGAGI (reference sequence). J gave up 1 base and V 0 bases, and 3 bases lay outside the gene matches. In nucleotides, the CDR3 is TGTGCCAGCAGTTACTCTCAGGGGGCGGGCACAGATACGCAGTATTTT. Amino acid sequence: CASSYSQGAGTDTQYF.

A single count supports this clone. J is TRBJ1-6 and V is TRBV30; D uncertain. CDR3 length: 15 residues. V was pared by 1 base and J by 0 bases, with 7 bases between. Germline assignment: CDR1 GTSNPN and CDR2 SVGIG (reference sequence). CDR3 protein: CAWSGLSSYNSPLHF. The CDR3 nucleotides read TGTGCCTGGAGTGGACTGAGCTCCTATAATTCACCCCTCCACTTT.

The chain is built from TRBV10-3 and TRBJ1-1; D is unresolved. With 0 bases removed from V and 4 bases from J, the gap between germline ends came to 9 bases. The CDR3 contains 14 residues. The V gene's germline CDR1 is ENHRY and CDR2 SYGVKD. CDR3 amino acids: CAISESGGRTEAFF. Written as DNA, the CDR3 is TGTGCCATCAGTGAGTCTGGCGGCCGCACTGAAGCTTTCTTT.

The CDR3 reads CASSLSEGAYNEQFF. The CDR3 nucleotides read TGTGCCAGCAGCTTATCGGAGGGCGCCTACAATGAGCAGTTCTTC. The chain combines TRBV7-2 with TRBJ2-1; D is perhaps TRBD2 (6 bases). The CDR3 length is 15 residues. Germline-derived CDR1 and CDR2 are SGHTA and FQGNSA. The germline V and J ends were trimmed by 2 bases and 2 bases, with 10 bases remaining between them.